Below, 30 T cell receptor beta chains from the same sample are listed, as sequenced in a study of blood T cell repertoires in COVID-19. Assay: immunoSEQ multiplex PCR; the TCRdb copy retains only in-frame clones and omits some. The table records 95,000 to 100,000 clones, 75% to 85% of them present only once. What was sequenced was peripheral blood. The source is a woman at least 80 years old with active or convalescent COVID-19.

This clone appeared a few times. The J gene is TRBJ1-6, the V gene TRBV5-1, with D tentatively TRBD1 (6 bases). The CDR3 length is 15 residues. V was cut by 1 base and J by 10 bases, with 15 bases left in between. The germline gives CDR1 SGHRS, CDR2 YFSETQ. CDR3 sequence (DNA): TGCGCCAGCAGCTTGCGGGGGGCCCCGGGGTCACCCCTCCACTTT. Protein: CASSLRGAPGSPLHF.

J is TRBJ2-2 and V is TRBV5-1, with a possible D match to TRBD2 (6 bases). Trimming took off 6 bases at V and 7 bases at J, with 19 bases between the two ends. CDR3 length equals 15 residues. The germline V gene encodes CDR1 SGHRS and CDR2 YFSETQ. Here the CDR3 reads CASKEGGLHGGELFF. The CDR3 bases are TGCGCCAGCAAGGAGGGAGGACTTCACGGCGGGGAGCTGTTTTTT.

This clone was found once. The chain joins TRBV10-3 to TRBJ2-2; 7 bases are shared with TRBD2. Germline V gives CDR1 ENHRY, CDR2 SYGVKD. The CDR3 has 16 amino acids. The trim removed 4 bases at V and 2 bases at J, leaving 7 bases unmatched. The CDR3 spells CAISGRAGTNTGELFF. The CDR3, as DNA: TGTGCCATCAGTGGGCGAGCGGGAACCAACACCGGGGAGCTGTTTTTT.

The chain recombines TRBV6-5 with TRBJ1-1; no clear D gene. Germline assignment: CDR1 MNHEY and CDR2 SVGAGI. Trimming shortened V by 7 bases and J by 9 bases, and 18 bases separated the two germline ends. The CDR3 length is 13 residues. This CDR3 reads CASTIYVTPKAFF. The CDR3 DNA follows: TGTGCCAGCACCATCTATGTCACGCCTAAAGCTTTCTTT.

The CDR3: CSASYRDREYTGQPQHF. The DNA of the CDR3 is TGCAGTGCTAGTTACCGGGACAGGGAGTATACAGGGCAGCCCCAGCATTTT. The chain joins TRBV20-1 to TRBJ1-5, with 9 bases lining up with TRBD1. Germline V gene lookup returns CDR1 DFQATT and CDR2 SNEGSKA (reference sequence). The V gene end was trimmed by 3 bases and the J gene end by 7 bases; junction bases not matched to a gene: 16. The length of the CDR3 is 17 residues.

The gene calls are TRBV9 and TRBJ1-1, with 8 bases aligning to TRBD1. The CDR3 runs 14 residues. Germline lookup yields CDR1 SGDLS and CDR2 YYNGEE. The J segment lost 1 base and the V segment lost 5 bases, leaving 4 bases of the junction unmatched. CDR3 coding DNA: TGTGCCAGCAGTCAGGGGGCAAGGAACACTGAAGCTTTCTTT. This codes for CASSQGARNTEAFF.

V is TRBV12-5 and J is TRBJ2-5, with a possible D match to TRBD1 (5 bases). V was clipped by 1 base and J by 5 bases, with 14 bases between them. The CDR3 is made up of 15 amino acids. The germline CDR1 and CDR2 sequences are LGHNT and FRNRAP. This CDR3 is CASGLEGNLGETQYF. CDR3 DNA: TGTGCTAGTGGTTTGGAGGGGAACTTAGGTGAGACCCAGTACTTC.

The count of this clone is one. The rearrangement uses TRBV5-4 and TRBJ2-1; TRBD2 matches at 9 bases. This CDR3 is 15 amino acids long. Germline CDR1 and CDR2: SGHNT and YYREEE (reference sequence). Germline trimming cut 4 bases from V and 4 bases from J; bases unmatched to any gene: 6. The CDR3 loop reads CASSPRSGRYNEQFF. CDR3 nucleotide sequence: TGTGCCAGCAGCCCAAGGAGCGGGAGGTACAATGAGCAGTTCTTC.

This chain connects TRBV6-2 or TRBV6-3 to TRBJ2-5, with D possibly TRBD1 on 5 matching bases. Per germline, CDR1 MNHEY and CDR2 SVGEGT. V was trimmed by 6 bases and J by 4 bases, leaving 12 bases between them. The CDR3 extends over 13 amino acids. The CDR3 nucleotides are TGTGCCAGCAGACCTCAGGGTCCAGAGACCCAGTACTTC. Translating it yields CASRPQGPETQYF.

The rearrangement joins TRBV28 to TRBJ2-5, with a tentative D call TRBD2 (5 bases). V dropped 7 bases and J dropped 5 bases, with 17 bases sitting between them. The CDR3 sequence is 14 residues long. Per the germline V gene, CDR1 is MDHEN and CDR2 is SYDVKM. For the CDR3, the DNA is TGTGCCAGCACCCTAGACGGGGTAGTGGAGACCCAGTACTTC. It is translated as CASTLDGVVETQYF.

V usage is TRBV2 and J usage is TRBJ2-1; 7 nucleotides match TRBD1. The V gene end was trimmed by 5 bases and the J gene end by 0 bases; junction bases not matched to a gene: 4. The CDR3 is 15 amino acids. From germline, CDR1 is SNHLY and CDR2 FYNNEI. This chain's CDR3 is CASSKDRRSYNEQFF. The CDR3 DNA is TGTGCCAGCAGTAAGGACAGGCGCTCCTACAATGAGCAGTTCTTC. The complete variable domain, with remaining parts taken from reference TRBV2 and TRBJ2-1, reads EPEVTQTPSHQVTQMGQEVILRCVPISNHLYFYWYRQILGQKVEFLVSFYNNEISEKSEIFDDQFSVERPDGSNFTLKIRSTKLEDSAMYFCASSKDRRSYNEQFFGPGTRLTVL.

The chain uses TRBV27 and TRBJ2-2, with a possible D match to TRBD2 (5 bases). V was pared by 1 base and J by 4 bases, with 7 bases between. CDR1 is MNHEY and CDR2 is SMNVEV in the germline V gene (reference sequence). The CDR3 runs to 14 residues. CDR3 residues: CASSLLGVTGELFF. In DNA form, the CDR3 reads TGTGCCAGCAGTTTATTGGGAGTCACCGGGGAGCTGTTTTTT.

This clone was picked up a small number of times. This chain joins TRBV7-2 and TRBJ1-1; possible D gene TRBD1, 5 bases. Germline CDR1 and CDR2: SGHTA and FQGNSA. This CDR3 is 11 amino acids long. The germline V and J ends were trimmed by 3 bases and 8 bases, with 7 bases remaining between them. CDR3 DNA: TGTGCCAGCAGCTTTTACAGGGAAGCTTTCTTT. As protein: CASSFYREAFF.

The chain is built from TRBV24-1 and TRBJ2-2; 10 nucleotides line up with TRBD1. CDR3 size: 19 residues. After removal of 4 bases from V and 2 bases from J, the junction contained 12 bases not matched to a gene. Germline lookup yields CDR1 KGHDR and CDR2 SFDVKD. The CDR3 loop reads CATSEPGTGVPFNTGELFF. DNA for the CDR3: TGTGCCACCAGTGAACCCGGGACAGGGGTCCCTTTCAACACCGGGGAGCTGTTTTTT.

This sequence joins TRBV5-4 and TRBJ1-3; D perhaps matches TRBD1 (6 bases). The germline CDR1 and CDR2 sequences are SGHNT and YYREEE (reference sequence). Trimming pared 3 bases from V and 0 bases from J, leaving 10 bases between. The CDR3 covers 15 residues. For the CDR3, the DNA is TGTGCCAGCAGCTCCAGGACAGCCTCTGGAAACACCATATATTTT. It is translated as CASSSRTASGNTIYF.

This rearrangement joins TRBV6-5 to TRBJ2-1; possibly TRBD2 for D (6 bases). Germline V lookup: CDR1 MNHEY, CDR2 SVGAGI. V lost 8 bases to trimming and J lost 9 bases, with 23 bases between them. This CDR3 is 15 amino acids long. The CDR3 is CASGRLVGGAGEQFF. The CDR3, as DNA: TGTGCCAGCGGAAGACTAGTTGGTGGGGCTGGTGAGCAGTTCTTC.

J is TRBJ2-3 and V is TRBV7-2; D uncertain. The germline V and J ends were trimmed by 5 bases and 5 bases, with 8 bases remaining between them. CDR1 is SGHTA and CDR2 is FQGNSA in the germline V gene. There are 12 residues in the CDR3. The CDR3 is CASSPYGDTQYF. CDR3 coding DNA: TGTGCCAGCAGCCCGTACGGAGATACGCAGTATTTT.

The chain recombines TRBV4-1 with TRBJ2-7; no firm D call. In germline, CDR1 is MGHRA, CDR2 YSYEKL. CDR3 length: 15 residues. The V gene lost 0 bases and the J gene lost 3 bases, with 12 bases spanning the gap. The CDR3 nucleotides are TGCGCCAGCAGCCAAGAGATAAGCGTTGGCTACGAGCAGTACTTC. Translating it yields CASSQEISVGYEQYF.

V usage is TRBV9 and J usage is TRBJ2-5, with 7 bases fitting TRBD2. The CDR3 is made up of 15 amino acids. With 2 bases clipped from V and 1 base from J, the junction kept 5 bases outside the gene matches. Germline V gene data show CDR1 as SGDLS and CDR2 as YYNGEE. The CDR3 here is CASSVSSGTQETQYF. The CDR3 coding sequence is TGTGCCAGCAGCGTCTCAAGCGGGACCCAAGAGACCCAGTACTTC.

The chain carries TRBV28 and TRBJ2-1, with 7 positions matching TRBD2. Germline assignment: CDR1 MDHEN and CDR2 SYDVKM. Trimming cost V 5 bases and J 7 bases; bases outside gene matches: 11. The CDR3 consists of 15 residues. The CDR3 region is CASSHGGSGSNEQFF. The DNA of the CDR3 is TGTGCCAGCAGTCACGGCGGGAGTGGCTCGAATGAGCAGTTCTTC.

On this clone: At one end the junction does not follow the germline gene, possibly because of a read error. CDR3: CASRTGLAAYEQYF. The CDR3, as DNA: TGTGCCAGCAGAACCGGACTAGCGGCGTACGAGCAGTACTTC. The chain carries TRBV5-1 and TRBJ2-7, with 10 nucleotides matching TRBD2. Germline lookup yields CDR1 SGHRS and CDR2 YFSETQ. This CDR3 has 14 residues.

The chain recombines TRBV6-6 with TRBJ2-5; TRBD1 matches at 9 bases. The CDR3 runs 15 residues. Losses at the gene ends were 5 bases for V and 2 bases for J; bases not matched to a gene: 6. From germline, CDR1 is MNHNY and CDR2 SVGAGI (reference sequence). The CDR3 DNA follows: TGTGCCAGCAGTCGCAGGGGGACAGGGCAAGAGACCCAGTACTTC. Translated: CASSRRGTGQETQYF.

V gene TRBV30 combines with J gene TRBJ1-2, with 8 bases identical to TRBD1. CDR1 and CDR2 (germline): GTSNPN, SVGIG (reference sequence). Trimming removed 4 bases from V and 4 bases from J; junction bases left unmatched: 2. The CDR3 is made up of 12 amino acids. The CDR3 here is CAWTGGAYGYTF. Written as DNA, the CDR3 is TGTGCCTGGACAGGGGGCGCCTATGGCTACACCTTC.

V gene TRBV10-2 combines with J gene TRBJ2-7, with a weak D call TRBD1 (6 bases). V was trimmed by 8 bases and J by 2 bases, leaving 13 bases between them. Per germline, CDR1 WSHSY and CDR2 SAAADI. CDR3 length: 13 amino acids. As DNA, the CDR3 is TGCGCCAGCGGGGCAACAGGGACCTACGAGCAGTACTTC. This sequence encodes CASGATGTYEQYF.

A single count supports this clone. This chain uses TRBV29-1 with TRBJ2-7; no clear D gene. The V and J ends lost 8 bases and 3 bases respectively, with 14 bases between them. Per the germline V gene, CDR1 is SQVTM and CDR2 is ANQGSEA. The length of the CDR3 is 12 residues. Here the CDR3 reads CSIVWANYEQYF. The CDR3 nucleotides are TGCAGCATTGTGTGGGCGAACTACGAGCAGTACTTC.

This chain joins TRBV24-1 and TRBJ2-5, with D tentatively TRBD2 (6 bases). The CDR3 is 15 amino acids. V lost 3 bases and J 3 bases, leaving 13 bases between the germline ends. The V gene's germline CDR1 is KGHDR and CDR2 SFDVKD. The DNA of the CDR3 is TGTGCCACCAGTGATACCGGGGGAGTAGAAGAGACCCAGTACTTC. Protein sequence: CATSDTGGVEETQYF.

The rearrangement uses TRBV18 and TRBJ1-2; no reliable D call. The V gene's germline CDR1 is KGHSH and CDR2 LQKENI. V was cut by 0 bases and J by 4 bases, with 15 bases left in between. The length of the CDR3 is 16 residues. CDR3 sequence reads: CASSPPGVGLSYGYTF. CDR3 DNA: TGTGCCAGCTCACCACCGGGAGTAGGATTAAGCTATGGCTACACCTTC. Based on the CDR3 plus reference TRBV18 and TRBJ1-2, the full variable domain is NAGVMQNPRHLVRRRGQEARLRCSPMKGHSHVYWYRQLPEEGLKFMVYLQKENIIDESGMPKERFSAEFPKEGPSILRIQQVVRGDSAAYFCASSPPGVGLSYGYTFGSGTRLTVV.

This clone was seen a single time. CDR3 sequence (DNA): TGCGCCAGCAGCTTGGGGGGACTAGCGGGAAGAGAGCAGTACTTC. It encodes CASSLGGLAGREQYF. The chain combines TRBV5-1 with TRBJ2-7; 13 nucleotides agree with TRBD2. Germline-derived CDR1 and CDR2 are SGHRS and YFSETQ. The CDR3 extends over 15 amino acids. Germline trimming cut 0 bases from V and 7 bases from J; bases unmatched to any gene: 4.

This clone was seen once. The chain carries TRBV6-1 and TRBJ2-5; D is unclear. V was shortened by 0 bases and J by 5 bases, with 13 bases between the two germline ends. The germline gives CDR1 MNHNS, CDR2 SASEGT. This CDR3 has 15 amino acids. CDR3 nucleotides: TGTGCCAGCAGTGAAGCGAGAGATGCTATTGAGACCCAGTACTTC. It yields the protein CASSEARDAIETQYF.

The gene calls are TRBV5-4 and TRBJ2-1, with 8 positions matching TRBD2. Looked up from germline, CDR1 is SGHNT and CDR2 is YYREEE (reference sequence). The V segment lost 7 bases and the J segment 8 bases; nucleotides outside the gene matches: 14. The CDR3 extends over 15 amino acids. CDR3 sequence (DNA): TGTGCCAGCCGGGGAATACCAGTCGGGAGGGATGAGCAGTTCTTC. Protein: CASRGIPVGRDEQFF.